This T cell receptor (beta chain) is drawn from a study of T cell repertoires in cytomegalovirus infection. A single record per CDR3 protein comes from TCRdb applying MiXCR to the reads. The data contain fewer than 300,000 distinct CDR3 sequences, about 23% of them seen just once; the ten biggest clones take up 11% to 15%. The CDR3 contains 15 residues. The ends lost 7 bases at V and 3 bases at J; junction bases unmatched: 9. The germline V gene encodes CDR1 GTSNPN and CDR2 SVGIG (reference sequence). The chain couples TRBV30 to TRBJ2-1; TRBD2 matches 10 bases. The sample taken for sequencing was PBMCs. The TCR was taken from a human donor in good health (CMV status not recorded). Some clones in this sample may be carry-over from other donors' samples. The CDR3 DNA reads TGTGCCTTCACGCCCCAGCGGGGGGGCTACAATGAGCAGTTCTTC. Amino acid sequence: CAFTPQRGGYNEQFF.